The 14 T cell receptor beta chains presented below share a single source sample, sequenced in a study of T cell responses to AZD1222 COVID-19 vaccine. The assay was immunoSEQ multiplex PCR, and TCRdb's table has in-frame clones only and misses some. The sample has roughly 200,000 clones; 85% to 95% are singletons. This material consisted of peripheral blood, taken 28 days after the second dose of the MenACWY control vaccine. Every receptor here comes from an adult who received the MenACWY meningococcal vaccine as a control.

This clone was seen just once. The CDR3: CASSRLGVNEQYF. The CDR3 DNA follows: TGTGCCAGCAGTCGGTTGGGTGTCAACGAGCAGTACTTC. V is TRBV12-3 or TRBV12-4 and J is TRBJ2-7; the D is unclear. V gave up 5 bases and J gave up 5 bases, with 13 bases separating them. CDR3 length: 13 amino acids.

This chain uses TRBV7-2 with TRBJ1-2; TRBD1 is a possible D gene (6 bases). CDR1 is SGHTA, CDR2 FQGNSA, per germline. Between the trimmed V and J ends, which lost 5 bases and 8 bases, there was a span of 24 bases. The CDR3 extends over 16 amino acids. The CDR3 reads CASSVRIRDIRGGYTF. CDR3 nucleotides: TGTGCCAGCAGCGTCCGGATTAGGGACATACGGGGGGGCTACACCTTC.

This clone was picked up one time. The chain has TRBV30 and TRBJ2-1, with 15 bases identical to TRBD2. V lost 4 bases to trimming and J lost 2 bases; unmatched junction nucleotides: 3. CDR1 and CDR2 (germline): GTSNPN, SVGIG (reference sequence). The CDR3 loop spans 16 amino acids. The CDR3 loop reads CAWTGLAGGPYNEQFF. CDR3 sequence (DNA): TGTGCCTGGACGGGACTAGCGGGAGGACCCTACAATGAGCAGTTCTTC. The full variable domain, completed using reference TRBV30 and TRBJ2-1, is SQTIHQWPATLVQPVGSPLSLECTVEGTSNPNLYWYRQAAGRGLQLLFYSVGIGQISSEVPQNLSASRPQDRQFILSSKKLLLSDSGFYLCAWTGLAGGPYNEQFFGPGTRLTVL.

The gene calls are TRBV6-6 and TRBJ2-7; 13 bases are a match to TRBD2. The V and J ends lost 6 bases and 2 bases, in that order; junction bases with no gene match: 19. The V gene's germline CDR1 is MNHNY and CDR2 SVGAGI (reference sequence). The CDR3 has 20 amino acids. The CDR3 bases are TGTGCCAGCAGCACCTACAGACTAGCGGGAGGCCGTAATTTAGCCTACGAGCAGTACTTC. Its translation: CASSTYRLAGGRNLAYEQYF.

The genes are TRBV7-3 and TRBJ2-1; 14 nucleotides align to TRBD2. This CDR3 region has 15 residues. V gave up 5 bases and J gave up 9 bases; unmatched junction bases: 6. Germline CDR1 SGHTA, CDR2 FQGTGA. As DNA, the CDR3 is TGTGCCAGCAGCATGGGACTAGCGGGAGTGCTTGAGCAGTTCTTC. Translation gives CASSMGLAGVLEQFF.

The CDR3 region is CASSLDRFDQPQHF. CDR3 nucleotides: TGTGCCAGCAGCTTGGACAGGTTTGATCAGCCCCAGCATTTT. The chain is built from TRBV7-9 and TRBJ1-5; TRBD1 matches at 7 bases. V was clipped by 3 bases and J by 5 bases; unmatched bases: 4. From germline, CDR1 is SEHNR and CDR2 FQNEAQ (reference sequence). The CDR3 is 14 residues long.

This chain joins TRBV5-1 and TRBJ2-1; 14 bases are a match to TRBD2. Germline V gene sequence: CDR1 SGHRS, CDR2 YFSETQ. J was trimmed by 8 bases and V by 4 bases; bases with no gene match: 5. This CDR3 has 15 residues. This CDR3 is CASSGGLAGADEQFF. CDR3 bases: TGCGCCAGCAGCGGGGGACTAGCGGGAGCGGATGAGCAGTTCTTC.

The chain links TRBV18 to TRBJ1-6; D not resolved. CDR3 size: 14 residues. Germline CDR1 KGHSH, CDR2 LQKENI. The V and J ends lost 0 bases and 10 bases respectively, with 10 bases between them. For the CDR3, the DNA is TGTGCCAGCTCACCACCGGGTGCGGGCTCACCCCTCCACTTT. Its translation is CASSPPGAGSPLHF.

This chain connects TRBV19 to TRBJ1-1; D may be TRBD1 (6 bases). CDR1 and CDR2 (germline): LNHDA, SQIVND (reference sequence). The CDR3 extends over 14 amino acids. V lost 3 bases to trimming and J lost 5 bases, with 13 bases between them. CDR3 protein: CASSIRGVGTEAFF. DNA for the CDR3: TGTGCCAGTAGTATTAGGGGGGTAGGGACTGAAGCTTTCTTT.

This clone was counted a few times. The chain has TRBV30 and TRBJ1-5, with a tentative D call TRBD1 (6 bases). The CDR3 has 15 residues. Per germline, CDR1 GTSNPN and CDR2 SVGIG (reference sequence). The V end was cut by 1 base, the J end by 3 bases, with 13 bases between. The CDR3: CAWSAPPGANQPQHF. The CDR3 nucleotides are TGTGCCTGGAGTGCCCCGCCAGGGGCCAATCAGCCCCAGCATTTT.

V and J are TRBV19 and TRBJ2-3; no firm D call. The length of the CDR3 is 15 residues. Trimming pared 1 base from V and 0 bases from J, leaving 8 bases between. CDR1 is LNHDA and CDR2 is SQIVND in the germline V gene (reference sequence). The CDR3 nucleotides read TGTGCCAGTAGTATAGCAATCCTTAGCACAGATACGCAGTATTTT. It codes for CASSIAILSTDTQYF.

The chain joins TRBV11-3 to TRBJ2-1, with D tentatively TRBD2 (6 bases). Germline CDR1 SGHNT, CDR2 YENEEA. The CDR3 covers 17 residues. The V end was cut by 5 bases, the J end by 2 bases, with 19 bases between. The CDR3 reads CASSPPAPSETYNEQFF. CDR3 in DNA: TGTGCCAGCAGCCCCCCCGCACCTAGCGAGACCTACAATGAGCAGTTCTTC. Full variable domain (missing parts from reference TRBV11-3 and TRBJ2-1): EAGVVQSPRYKIIEKKQPVAFWCNPISGHNTLYWYLQNLGQGPELLIRYENEEAVDDSQLPKDRFSAERLKGVDSTLKIQPAELGDSAVYLCASSPPAPSETYNEQFFGPGTRLTVL.

The chain carries TRBV3-1 (or the pseudogene TRBV3-2) and TRBJ2-7; no clear D gene. This CDR3 is built from 13 residues. V lost 2 bases, J lost 6 bases, and 11 bases lay in between. The V gene's germline CDR1 is LGHDT and CDR2 YNNKEL (reference sequence). CDR3 amino acids: CASSQNPAGEQYF. CDR3 bases: TGTGCCAGCAGCCAAAATCCGGCTGGCGAGCAGTACTTC.

This chain joins TRBV27 and TRBJ1-6; 7 nucleotides match TRBD1. V dropped 10 bases and J dropped 7; count of bases not matched to a gene: 22. Germline CDR1 MNHEY, CDR2 SMNVEV (reference sequence). This CDR3 is 18 amino acids long. The CDR3 reads CATRGRHRGRLANSPLHF. The CDR3 DNA is TGTGCCACCAGGGGAAGGCACAGGGGAAGGTTGGCAAATTCACCCCTCCACTTT.